What follows describes a single TCR beta chain. Its antigen is currently unknown. These data are taken from a study of T-cell memory formation after mild COVID-19. In the study overall: Clusters of TCRs were largely donor specific.

With 0 bases clipped from V and 3 bases from J, the junction kept 4 bases outside the gene matches. The CDR3 spans 15 residues. Germline V CDR1 and CDR2: SGDLS, YYNGEE. Overall study results and limits: What remained unconfirmed was the SARS-CoV-2 specificity of second-wave clones peaking on day 37.

TCRdb re-called the 5' RACE reads through MiXCR, storing one row per CDR3 protein. The sample includes around 200,000 distinct CDR3 sequences, 25% to 35% of them seen just once. Material: PBMCs or a T cell subset sorted from them (not recorded which). V is TRBV9 and J is TRBJ2-3; the match to TRBD2 covers 7 bases. The receptor's source is an adult woman who had mild COVID-19 (a few samples of this study predate the infection). Cell type and time point are not known. The CDR3 sequence is CASSVAGTTTDTQYF. The CDR3 DNA sequence: TGTGCCAGCAGCGTAGCGGGGACTACGACAGATACGCAGTATTTT.